These 23 T cell receptor beta chains were sequenced from one sample in a study of identical twins. TCRdb re-called the 5' RACE reads with MiXCR, one entry per CDR3 protein. The data contain approximately 140,000 distinct CDR3 sequences, 3% to 4% of them seen just once; the ten biggest clones take up approximately 7.7%. Sequenced material: memory T cells sorted from blood. All receptors derive from a man aged 18-30 years in good health.

This clonotype was seen many times. The rearrangement uses TRBV5-5 and TRBJ1-2, with a tentative D call TRBD1 (5 bases). The CDR3 is 16 amino acids. Trimming stripped 4 bases from V and 1 base from J, with 17 bases between. Germline CDR1 reads SGHKS; CDR2 reads YYEKEE (reference sequence). Here the CDR3 reads CASSLRSGEVNYGYTF. The CDR3, as DNA: TGTGCCAGCAGCCTTAGGTCGGGGGAAGTTAACTATGGCTACACCTTC.

At least ten counts were recorded for this clonotype. This rearrangement joins TRBV15 to TRBJ2-7; D gene uncertain. The CDR3 totals 14 residues. With 0 bases removed from V and 8 bases from J, the gap between germline ends came to 14 bases. Looked up from germline, CDR1 is LNHNV and CDR2 is YYDKDF (reference sequence). DNA for the CDR3: TGTGCCACCAGCAGAGACCTTCAGCAATCCCAGCAGTACTTC. It specifies CATSRDLQQSQQYF. The full variable domain, in which reference TRBV15 and TRBJ2-7 provide the parts outside the CDR3, is DAMVIQNPRYQVTQFGKPVTLSCSQTLNHNVMYWYQQKSSQAPKLLFHYYDKDFNNEADTPDNFQSRRPNTSFCFLDIRSPGLGDTAMYLCATSRDLQQSQQYFGPGTRLTVT.

This sequence joins TRBV9 and TRBJ2-1; tentative D call: TRBD2 (5 bases). This CDR3 region has 17 residues. Trimming removed 0 bases at V and 8 bases at J, with 21 bases between. The germline gives CDR1 SGDLS, CDR2 YYNGEE. The CDR3 reads CASSVEGIGWERDEQFF. The CDR3 DNA sequence: TGTGCCAGCAGCGTAGAAGGCATTGGATGGGAGAGAGATGAGCAGTTCTTC.

This clonotype was counted at least ten times. The chain links TRBV7-8 to TRBJ2-3; 12 nucleotides line up with TRBD2. The V gene end was trimmed by 5 bases and the J gene end by 4 bases; junction bases not matched to a gene: 7. CDR1 is SGHVS and CDR2 is FQNEAQ in the germline V gene. The CDR3 runs 16 residues. The chain's CDR3 is CASSPTTSGRSDTQYF. The CDR3 nucleotides are TGTGCCAGCAGCCCGACGACTAGCGGGAGATCAGATACGCAGTATTTT.

This rearrangement joins TRBV20-1 to TRBJ1-5; 7 positions agree with TRBD1. The V segment lost 2 bases and the J segment 4 bases; nucleotides outside the gene matches: 5. The CDR3 extends over 14 amino acids. Germline V gene sequence: CDR1 DFQATT, CDR2 SNEGSKA (reference sequence). CDR3 residues: CSARIGTANQPQHF. CDR3 nucleotide sequence: TGCAGTGCTAGAATAGGGACAGCGAATCAGCCCCAGCATTTT.

This clonotype was counted many times. The chain combines TRBV20-1 with TRBJ2-7; a weak D match, TRBD2 (6 bases). The germline V gene has CDR1 DFQATT and CDR2 SNEGSKA (reference sequence). Trimming pared 8 bases from V and 0 bases from J, leaving 14 bases between. This CDR3 contains 13 residues. The CDR3, as DNA: TGCAGTACCACGAGGGAGGCCTCCTACGAGCAGTACTTC. It codes for CSTTREASYEQYF.

This clonotype showed up many times. The chain is built from TRBV27 and TRBJ2-7; TRBD1 might be the D (5 bases). From germline, CDR1 is MNHEY and CDR2 SMNVEV (reference sequence). The CDR3 spans 14 residues. V lost 6 bases and J lost 1, with 13 bases in between. The CDR3 loop is CASRTGHGSYEQYF. CDR3 coding DNA: TGTGCCAGCAGGACTGGACATGGATCCTACGAGCAGTACTTC.

This clonotype was seen repeatedly, ten times or more. This chain joins TRBV4-2 and TRBJ2-3; 14 nucleotides match TRBD2. CDR1 and CDR2 from the germline V gene are LGHNA and YNFKEQ. This CDR3 is 16 amino acids long. After removal of 6 bases from V and 3 bases from J, the junction contained 5 bases not matched to a gene. DNA for the CDR3: TGTGCCAGCAGAGAGGGACTAGCGGGAGAAACAGATACGCAGTATTTT. Amino acid sequence: CASREGLAGETDTQYF.

This clonotype was counted ten times or more. The V gene is TRBV7-2, the J gene TRBJ2-1; 12 bases line up with TRBD2. CDR3 length: 16 residues. Looked up from germline, CDR1 is SGHTA and CDR2 is FQGNSA. V shed 5 bases and J 4 bases; nucleotides not matched to a gene: 6. The CDR3 loop reads CASSPIGTSGYNEQFF. Written as DNA, the CDR3 is TGTGCCAGCAGCCCAATTGGGACTAGCGGGTACAATGAGCAGTTCTTC.

This clonotype was observed many times. CDR3 region: CSVVSLGGFGGELFF. The CDR3, as DNA: TGCAGCGTTGTATCCCTGGGGGGCTTCGGTGGGGAGCTGTTTTTT. V is TRBV29-1 and J is TRBJ2-2; either TRBD1 or TRBD2 may supply D (6 bases each). Germline loops: CDR1 SQVTM, CDR2 ANQGSEA. V lost 4 bases and J 8 bases, leaving 20 bases between the germline ends. CDR3 length equals 15 residues.

There are many counts of this clonotype. One junction end disagrees with the germline gene, perhaps due to a read error. The chain joins TRBV12-3 or TRBV12-4 to TRBJ2-5; D might be TRBD1 (5 bases). The CDR3 extends over 12 amino acids. CDR3 sequence (DNA): TGTGCCAGCAGTTTTGGTAGGGCAGGGCCCAACTTC. It specifies CASSFGRAGPNF.

This clonotype was seen repeatedly, ten times or more. The chain couples TRBV5-4 to TRBJ2-6; no reliable D call. The ends were cut back, 3 bases at V and 0 bases at J, with 7 bases in the middle. CDR1 SGHNT and CDR2 YYREEE come from the germline V gene (reference sequence). The CDR3 length is 15 residues. The CDR3 DNA is TGTGCCAGCAGCTCAGTAAACTCTGGGGCCAACGTCCTGACTTTC. Translating it yields CASSSVNSGANVLTF.

This clonotype was seen ten or more times. The J gene is TRBJ2-2, the V gene TRBV11-2, with D unclear. Deletions cut 10 bases from V and 6 bases from J, with 24 bases between. Germline lookup yields CDR1 SGHAT and CDR2 FQNNGV. This CDR3 region has 16 residues. The CDR3: CAIALIRPFSPGELFF. CDR3 DNA sequence: TGTGCCATCGCGCTTATCCGCCCCTTCTCCCCCGGGGAGCTGTTTTTT.

This clonotype occurred a few times. The chain is built from TRBV28 and TRBJ1-5, with D uncertain. In germline, CDR1 is MDHEN, CDR2 SYDVKM. This CDR3 region has 16 residues. V shed 8 bases and J shed 3 bases, with 20 bases lying between them. The CDR3 nucleotides read TGTGCCAGCCACCTTGGCCTAACGAGGGCCAATCAGCCCCAGCATTTT. It encodes CASHLGLTRANQPQHF.

This clonotype was counted at least ten times. Here the CDR3 omits its conserved ending phenylalanine or tryptophan, so a read error is the likely source. No DNA is shown, since the ends of the CDR3 on it are uncertain; the CDR3 is the one TCRdb lists. The chain carries TRBV5-5 and TRBJ2-1; the table's D call TRBD1 went unverified against the DNA. Germline lookup yields CDR1 SGHKS and CDR2 YYEKEE (reference sequence). Ends included, the CDR3 has 13 residues. CDR3 amino acids: CASSFSSRQEEIS.

This clonotype has at least ten counts. V and J are TRBV15 and TRBJ1-1, with a possible D match to TRBD1 (5 bases). Germline-derived CDR1 and CDR2 are LNHNV and YYDKDF (reference sequence). This CDR3 is 15 amino acids long. The ends were cut back, 0 bases at V and 0 bases at J, with 8 bases in the middle. The CDR3 loop reads CATSRDSGMNTEAFF. CDR3 in DNA: TGTGCCACCAGCAGAGATTCAGGGATGAACACTGAAGCTTTCTTT.

This clonotype was detected many times. The rearrangement joins TRBV5-5 to TRBJ2-1, with D uncertain. Trimming removed 3 bases from V and 5 bases from J, with 6 bases in between. CDR1 and CDR2 from the germline V gene are SGHKS and YYEKEE (reference sequence). This CDR3 is 12 amino acids long. Here the CDR3 DNA reads TGTGCCAGCAGCTATTCGGACAATGAGCAGTTCTTC. Amino acid sequence: CASSYSDNEQFF.

Many counts were recorded for this clonotype. V and J are TRBV12-3 or TRBV12-4 and TRBJ1-2; D may be TRBD1 (5 bases). CDR3 length: 13 amino acids. The V and J ends lost 5 bases and 4 bases respectively, with 11 bases between them. Here the CDR3 DNA reads TGTGCCAGCAGTCTGGGACGGCCCTATGGCTACACCTTC. Its translation is CASSLGRPYGYTF.

This clonotype has at least ten counts. This sequence joins TRBV9 and TRBJ1-5; D is ambiguous. Germline V lookup: CDR1 SGDLS, CDR2 YYNGEE. The CDR3 covers 15 residues. Trimming left V 3 bases short and J 0 bases short, with 10 bases between. The CDR3 region is CASSEGHYSNQPQHF. The CDR3 nucleotides read TGTGCCAGCAGCGAGGGCCATTATAGCAATCAGCCCCAGCATTTT.

This clonotype was seen a handful of times. The CDR3 is CSVVPAGRRNQPQHF. The CDR3, as DNA: TGCAGCGTTGTTCCGGCAGGGAGGCGCAATCAGCCCCAGCATTTT. The chain recombines TRBV29-1 with TRBJ1-5, with D perhaps TRBD1 (5 bases). CDR3 length equals 15 residues. Germline V gene data show CDR1 as SQVTM and CDR2 as ANQGSEA. V gave up 4 bases and J gave up 2 bases, with 15 bases separating them. Supplemented by reference TRBV29-1 and TRBJ1-5, the full variable domain reads SAVISQKPSRDICQRGTSLTIQCQVDSQVTMMFWYRQQPGQSLTLIATANQGSEATYESGFVIDKFPISRPNLTFSTLTVSNMSPEDSSIYLCSVVPAGRRNQPQHFGDGTRLSIL.

This clonotype was seen many times. The J gene is TRBJ1-6, the V gene TRBV20-1, with unresolved D. V was shortened by 0 bases and J by 10 bases, with 7 bases between the two germline ends. Looked up from germline, CDR1 is DFQATT and CDR2 is SNEGSKA (reference sequence). This CDR3 is 12 amino acids long. CDR3: CSARDEGSPLHF. CDR3 DNA: TGCAGTGCTAGAGATGAGGGCTCACCCCTCCACTTT.

This clonotype was found many times. The chain is built from TRBV12-3 or TRBV12-4 and TRBJ1-4; D gene uncertain. This CDR3 comprises 15 residues. With 1 base removed from V and 4 bases from J, the gap between germline ends came to 10 bases. The CDR3 DNA sequence: TGTGCCAGCAGTTTAGGGCAGTGGCGTAATGAAAAACTGTTTTTT. As protein: CASSLGQWRNEKLFF.

At least ten counts were recorded for this clonotype. This chain connects TRBV9 to TRBJ2-1; tentative D call: TRBD2 (5 bases). This CDR3 contains 15 residues. V was trimmed by 0 bases and J by 3 bases, leaving 10 bases between them. CDR1 and CDR2 (germline): SGDLS, YYNGEE. DNA of the CDR3: TGTGCCAGCAGCGTAGGGGCTACTAGCTACAATGAGCAGTTCTTC. As protein: CASSVGATSYNEQFF.